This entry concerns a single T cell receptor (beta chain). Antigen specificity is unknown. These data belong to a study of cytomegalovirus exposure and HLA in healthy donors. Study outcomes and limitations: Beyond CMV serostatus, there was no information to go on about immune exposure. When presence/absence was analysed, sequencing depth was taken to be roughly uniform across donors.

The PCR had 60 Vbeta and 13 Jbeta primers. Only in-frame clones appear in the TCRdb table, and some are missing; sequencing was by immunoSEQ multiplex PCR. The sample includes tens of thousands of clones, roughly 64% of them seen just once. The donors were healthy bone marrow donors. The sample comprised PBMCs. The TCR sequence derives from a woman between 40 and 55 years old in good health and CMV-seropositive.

The CDR3 DNA is TGTGCCAGCAGCTCCTGGTTGCAGGGCACTGAAGCTTTCTTT. Its protein product is CASSSWLQGTEAFF. The chain recombines TRBV7-2 with TRBJ1-1; D perhaps matches TRBD1 (5 bases). The germline V gene has CDR1 SGHTA and CDR2 FQGNSA. Trimming pared 4 bases from V and 4 bases from J, leaving 13 bases between. The CDR3 contains 14 residues.